This T cell receptor beta chain originates from a study of post-analysis software for immune sequencing data. Turning to the study itself: Secondary progressive, relapsing-remitting and progressive-relapsing multiple sclerosis were among the included disease courses.

Germline V CDR1 and CDR2: LGHNA, YNFKEQ. This CDR3 region has 15 residues. Trimming left V 0 bases short and J 8 bases short, with 14 bases between. Study-wide results and limits: Clustering by F measure revealed strong co-clustering among samples prepared together in one batch. A handful of TRBV segments were significantly more frequent in patients than in controls. TRBV5-6, TRBV5-1 and TRBV20-1 were among these segments. Comparison with controls showed significantly lower normalized Chao1 diversity in multiple sclerosis patients.

Comments on this clonotype: The antigen is not known.

Unique-molecular-identifier-tagged TCR beta cDNA libraries were used. T cells numbering roughly 0.9 to 11 million gave rise to 450,000 to 550,000 cDNA molecules. One entry per CDR3 protein results from TCRdb running MiXCR on the PCR reads. This table has 750,000 to 900,000 distinct CDR3 sequences, just over 45% appearing once. This chain links TRBV4-2 with TRBJ2-1; D might be TRBD2 (5 bases). Sequencing was performed on blood. The clonotype originates from a girl between 5 and 17 years old with multiple sclerosis. CDR3 in DNA: TGTGCCAGCAGCCAAGATTGGTCTAGCCGGGATGAGCAGTTCTTC. Translation gives CASSQDWSSRDEQFF.